A selection of T cell receptor beta chains follows, all from one sample in a study of cytomegalovirus exposure and HLA in healthy donors. Here immunoSEQ multiplex PCR was the method, and the copy in TCRdb shows in-frame clones only, minus some. The table has some 160,000 clones, roughly 80% seen once; the top ten hold 1% to 1.5%. The specimen was PBMCs. The receptors shown here come from a man in his fifties in good health and CMV-seropositive. CDR3s include the opening cysteine and the closing phenylalanine or tryptophan. Fields, in order: V gene, J gene, clone size, CDR3 protein. Size tells how often a clone was seen (once, few, many) or the class of an expanded clone, and some rows leave it out.

TRBV6-5	TRBJ2-2	.	CASSYTGVNTGELFF
TRBV5-1	TRBJ2-3	few	CASSLWGPGTDTQYF
TRBV5-1	TRBJ2-5	.	CASSLLGVGETQYF
TRBV28	TRBJ2-5	.	CASTPGQAETQYF
TRBV4-2	TRBJ2-7	.	CASSQDLRWGGSHEQYF
TRBV7-9	TRBJ2-7	.	CASGGHEGGGYEQYF
TRBV5-4	TRBJ2-7	.	CASSLTSGSGEQYF
TRBV2	TRBJ1-5	.	CASRKGQPSNQPQHF
TRBV7-8	TRBJ1-4	once	CASSSRSRTATNEKLFF
TRBV7-8	TRBJ2-2	.	CATRDRHTGELFF
TRBV10-3	TRBJ1-6	.	CAIGTENSPLHF
TRBV2	TRBJ1-4	.	CASRTGILEKLFF
TRBV5-1	TRBJ1-4	.	CASRPGVNEKLFF
TRBV5-1	TRBJ2-5	few	CASSIRDFKETQYF
TRBV4-2	TRBJ2-1	.	CASSQGTRSNEQFF
TRBV6-5	TRBJ1-5	.	CASMGANQPQHF
TRBV6-1	TRBJ2-1	.	CASSGGGSSYNEQFF
TRBV28	TRBJ2-2	few	CASRIGGNTGELFF
TRBV28	TRBJ1-1	.	CASSLPGQVNTEAFF
TRBV7-6	TRBJ1-4	.	CASSLTLGNEKLFF
TRBV27	TRBJ2-1	.	CASIRGVPYNEQFF
TRBV5-1	TRBJ2-1	.	CASSLFPGDEQFF
TRBV19	TRBJ1-1	.	CASSRDGSMNTEAFF